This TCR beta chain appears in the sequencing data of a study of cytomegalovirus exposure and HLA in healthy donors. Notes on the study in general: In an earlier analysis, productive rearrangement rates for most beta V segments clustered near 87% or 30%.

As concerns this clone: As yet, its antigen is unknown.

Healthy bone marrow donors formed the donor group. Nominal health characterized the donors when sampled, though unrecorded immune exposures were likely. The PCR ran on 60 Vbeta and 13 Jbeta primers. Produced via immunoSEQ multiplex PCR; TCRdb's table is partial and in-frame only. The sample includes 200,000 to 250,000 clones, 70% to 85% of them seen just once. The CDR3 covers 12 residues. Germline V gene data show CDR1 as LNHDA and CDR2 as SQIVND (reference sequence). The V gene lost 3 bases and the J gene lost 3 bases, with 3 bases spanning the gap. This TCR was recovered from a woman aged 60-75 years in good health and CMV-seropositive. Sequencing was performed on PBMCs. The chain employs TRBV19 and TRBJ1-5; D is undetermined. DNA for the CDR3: TGTGCCAGTAGTATGTACAATCAGCCCCAGCATTTT. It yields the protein CASSMYNQPQHF.